This T cell receptor (beta chain) was sequenced during a study of OX40 agonist ivuxolimab in advanced cancers. Study observations and caveats: Expanded peripheral T cells had an undetermined antigen specificity. There were, on average, more expanded clones in CD8+ T cells than in CD4+.

Germline V lookup: CDR1 SNHLY, CDR2 FYNNEI. V dropped 8 bases and J dropped 7 bases, with 21 bases sitting between them. CDR3 length: 14 amino acids. Profiled with immunoSEQ multiplex PCR; TCRdb holds only in-frame clones, not every one. This sample has more than 50,000 clones, with about four fifths found just once. A remark on this clone: Antigen unknown.

The clonotype originates from an adult with an advanced solid tumor such as melanoma, head and neck, liver or kidney cancer. This sample comprised CD4+ or CD8+ T cells sorted from blood, obtained in a trial of the OX40 agonist ivuxolimab. The chain links TRBV2 to TRBJ2-7; a weak D match, TRBD1 (6 bases). The CDR3 loop reads CASVRLQGLGEQYF. The CDR3 region has the DNA TGTGCCAGCGTTCGTCTACAGGGCTTGGGGGAGCAGTACTTC.